Below, one T cell receptor (beta chain) is given with its context. Some clones are missing from TCRdb's copy, which holds only in-frame ones; the method was immunoSEQ multiplex PCR. The table includes 90,000 to 120,000 clones, 85% to 95% detected once. This specimen comes from a study of T cell changes during pregnancy in multiple sclerosis. Trimming cost V 1 base and J 7 bases, with 8 bases left between them. Germline CDR1 and CDR2: KGHSH and LQKENI. The CDR3 spans 14 residues. The sequence was obtained from a female donor with multiple sclerosis, enrolled in a pregnancy study. The chain uses TRBV18 and TRBJ2-6; a possible D gene is TRBD1 (5 bases). The material sequenced was peripheral blood, taken in the second trimester of pregnancy. CDR3 residues: CASSPQQGANVLTF. The CDR3 DNA follows: TGTGCCAGCTCACCACAGCAGGGCGCCAACGTCCTGACTTTC.